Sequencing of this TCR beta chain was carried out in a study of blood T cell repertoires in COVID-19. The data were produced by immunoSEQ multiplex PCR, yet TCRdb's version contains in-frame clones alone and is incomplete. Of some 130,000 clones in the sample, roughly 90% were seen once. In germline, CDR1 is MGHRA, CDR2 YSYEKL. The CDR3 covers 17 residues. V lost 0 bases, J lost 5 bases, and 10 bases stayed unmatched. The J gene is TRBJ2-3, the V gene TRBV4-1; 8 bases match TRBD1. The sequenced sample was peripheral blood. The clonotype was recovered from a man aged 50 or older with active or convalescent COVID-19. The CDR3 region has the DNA TGCGCCAGCAGCCAAGATCCCGTAGGACAGGGACAAGATACGCAGTATTTT. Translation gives CASSQDPVGQGQDTQYF.